The subject of this entry is one T cell receptor (beta chain). Its antigen is not yet known. Base qualities are not recorded, but no much larger clone differs from it by a single base. This record belongs to a study of blood T cell repertoires in COVID-19 (dated by TCRdb to the early 2020s). At the level of the whole study: The collaborator samples originated in the United States, Italy and Spain and spanned the acute and convalescent phases of COVID-19. The prospective study material was composed of cDNA or gDNA derived from T cells, B-cell-depleted T cells, or PBMCs. Deeply sampled blood TCRbeta repertoires from subjects exposed to, actively infected with, or recovered from COVID-19 were included in the dataset. The repertoires were released in a freely available public database intended as a resource for research on the immune response to SARS-CoV-2. The samples were drawn from two sources: the first 160 participants of the ongoing ImmuneRACE study, and over 1,000 subjects contributed by 6 global collaborators. Nearly every sample came with metadata listing a de-identified subject ID, COVID-19 status, age in years and sex. Where HLA class I and class II types were available, the types were taken from metadata supplied by the sample provider, not from assay-based typing. What the study reported, not specific to this receptor: The amount of clinical and demographic metadata varied by source and participant and was provided uncurated.

TCRbeta CDR3 regions were amplified from genomic DNA using the immunoSEQ Assay, a bias-controlled multiplex PCR. The paper's processing steps were these. Within the assay, amplification of reference gene primers was used to estimate how many nucleated cells each sample contained. Sequence reads were collapsed and filtered to measure the absolute abundance of every unique TCRbeta CDR3 rearrangement. For each sample, productive Simpson clonality was calculated by taking the square root of Simpson's diversity index across productive rearrangements. The table was pulled from immuneACCESS by TCRdb, which kept in-frame rearrangements only. Such tables lose some clones; where checked, under half of the loss comes from unresolved V genes, and the rest has no known cause. Clone size and the V and J calls come from that table; the DNA yielded D and trimming. The sample table contains approximately 97,000 clones; only one count was recorded for around 90% of them. The ten largest clones capture around 2% of the sample.

Whole blood was collected in K2EDTA tubes by collaborating institutions according to the institutions' own protocols. For TCRbeta analysis, collaborators shipped samples in one of three forms: frozen whole blood, isolated PBMCs, or DNA extracted from either of those sample types. Sequencing was performed on peripheral blood. The sequence came from a man in his fifties with active COVID-19.

The bases read TGTGCCAGCAGTTTCCGGGGGGGCCCAGATACGCAGTATTTT. Translated, this is CASSFRGGPDTQYF. The sequence is built from TRBV27 and TRBJ2-3; 8 central bases correspond to TRBD2. The germline V gene (reference sequence) sets CDR1 to MNHEY and CDR2 to SMNVEV. The CDR3 measures 14 amino acids from cysteine to phenylalanine. This entry keeps only the CDR3 DNA: 42 bases, framed from base 1. V trim: 3 bases; J trim: 4 bases; unmatched bases: 3.